This T cell receptor (beta chain) is drawn from a study of blood T cell repertoires in COVID-19. Study-level information: Some COVID-19 samples were acute and others convalescent; all came from the United States, Italy and Spain. The cDNA or gDNA used as material had been derived from T cells, B-cell-depleted T cells, or PBMCs.

All enrollees were about 18 to 89 years old and from about 25 US areas. Donors were grouped by their self-reported clinical history. The V end lost 0 bases, the J end lost 0 bases, and 9 bases lay between the germline ends. The CDR3 has 16 residues. Per germline, CDR1 MNHEY and CDR2 SVGAGI. Profiling relied on immunoSEQ multiplex PCR, and the TCRdb table lists in-frame clones only, not all of them. Counted here are approximately 160,000 clones, 84% occurring once; the ten biggest clones make up nearly 8%. Sequencing input: PBMCs or T cells enriched from blood (not recorded which). This TCR came from a woman between 45 and 65 years old who had recovered from COVID-19. The V and J genes are TRBV6-5 and TRBJ1-3; D gene ambiguous. The CDR3 protein is CASSYSQDTSGNTIYF. DNA of the CDR3: TGTGCCAGCAGTTACTCTCAAGACACCTCTGGAAACACCATATATTTT.